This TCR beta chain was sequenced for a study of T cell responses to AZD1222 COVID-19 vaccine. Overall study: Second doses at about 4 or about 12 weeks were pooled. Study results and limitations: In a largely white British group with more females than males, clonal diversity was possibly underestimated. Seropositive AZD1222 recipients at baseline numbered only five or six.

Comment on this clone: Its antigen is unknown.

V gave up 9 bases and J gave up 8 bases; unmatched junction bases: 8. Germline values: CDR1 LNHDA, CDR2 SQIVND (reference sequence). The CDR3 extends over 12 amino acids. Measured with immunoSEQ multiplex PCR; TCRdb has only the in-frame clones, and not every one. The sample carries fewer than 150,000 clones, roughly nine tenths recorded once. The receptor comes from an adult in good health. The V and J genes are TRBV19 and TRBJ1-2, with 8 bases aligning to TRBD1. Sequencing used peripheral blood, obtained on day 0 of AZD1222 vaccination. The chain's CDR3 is CASTTDRGGYTF. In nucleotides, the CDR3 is TGTGCCAGCACCACCGACAGGGGAGGCTACACCTTC.